This T cell receptor (beta chain) is drawn from a study of T cell repertoires in enteric fever listed by TCRdb under 2018. With respect to the entire study: Using volunteers experimentally challenged with Salmonella Typhi or Paratyphi A, the study rebuilt the Salmonella-specific repertoire of circulating effector CD4+ T cells. Circulating effector CD4+ T cells that responded to Salmonella infection were identified with mass cytometry. In the study, T cell receptor sequencing was integrated with live fluorescence barcoding, mass cytometry and unbiased single-cell cloning. T cells, including ex vivo, were stained with tetramers that had been loaded with variants of the CdtB(105-125) peptide (SP110Y, ST110H).

With respect to this clonotype: The specificity of this receptor is unknown. One base away there is no much larger clone; base qualities are not given.

Sequencing was carried out with an Illumina MiSeq. The raw public reads went through TCRdb reprocessing: fastp at Q25, MiXCR clone calling, in-frame beta chains kept. Entries that share a CDR3 protein sequence are merged under the most common genes and DNA. The sample includes about 1,500 distinct CDR3 sequences, with about 35% observed a single time. The ten largest clones add up to approximately 19% of the sample. Overall study outcomes, separate from this receptor: Accumulation of T cells not cross-reacting between serovars appeared to be driven by single amino acid variations in the immunodominant proteins CdtB and PhoN. Expanded clonotypes included cross-reactive responses against distantly related Salmonella serovars and clones recognizing antigens unique to S. Typhi or S. Paratyphi A. The study pinpointed HlyE and CdtB as immunodominant T cell antigens specific to S. Typhi and S. Paratyphi A.

Via the germline V gene, CDR1 is SGHTA and CDR2 FQGNSA. The junction shows trimming of 5 bases on V and 0 bases on J, and the gene matches do not reach 7 bases of it. The CDR3 numbers 19 residues from cysteine through phenylalanine. Just CDR3 DNA is preserved here, 57 bases in frame from base 1. This TCR was recovered from a human donor with Salmonella enteric fever, either typhoid or paratyphoid (not recorded which). Sample: CCR7- CD38- CD4+ T cells from PBMCs. The chain uses TRBV7-2 and TRBJ2-2, and 15 junction bases match TRBD2. Here is the DNA: TGTGCCAGCAGCCCGGGACTAGCGGGAGGATTCGCGAACACCGGGGAGCTGTTTTTT. Translated, it reads CASSPGLAGGFANTGELFF. This CDR3, with the reference TRBV7-2 and TRBJ2-2 proteins standing in past its ends, gives the full variable domain GAGVSQSPSNKVTEKGKDVELRCDPISGHTALYWYRQSLGQGLEFLIYFQGNSAPDKSGLPSDRFSAERTGGSVSTLTIQRTQQEDSAVYLCASSPGLAGGFANTGELFFGEGSRLTVL.